This T cell receptor (beta chain) was recovered during a study of blood T cell repertoires in COVID-19. Study-level background: Both acute and convalescent COVID-19 samples were obtained from the United States, Italy and Spain. PBMCs, B-cell-depleted T cells, or T cells provided the cDNA or gDNA that made up the material.

Trimming shortened V by 5 bases and J by 9 bases, and 11 bases separated the two germline ends. The CDR3 length is 12 residues. Authors' methods: Nucleated cell number was recorded as an estimate derived from reference gene primer amplification. Generated by immunoSEQ multiplex PCR, the TCRdb table keeps only in-frame clones and is missing some. V and J calls and clone size are copied from that table; D and trimming were computed from the DNA. This sample yields 50,000 to 70,000 clones, of which about nine tenths are seen a single time; under 15% belongs to the top ten. This sequence joins TRBV12-3 or TRBV12-4 and TRBJ2-1; a weak D match, TRBD2 (6 bases). What was sequenced was peripheral blood. This receptor was obtained from a human donor with active COVID-19. The donor label of this sample is uncertain. The CDR3 reads CASSHGGLEQFF. As DNA, the CDR3 is TGTGCCAGCAGTCATGGAGGGCTTGAGCAGTTCTTC.